Presented here are 8 T cell receptor beta chains from one specimen sequenced in a study of CD8+CD57+ T cells in acquired aplastic anemia. An expansion of CD8+CD57+ cells by flow cytometry had been shown in patients chosen for sequencing. Genomic DNA, serving as template, underwent TCR beta VDJ and CDR3 profiling. From the reads, TCRdb called clonotypes with MiXCR, one entry per CDR3 protein. The sample includes 260,000 or so distinct CDR3 sequences, 47% of them seen just once. Sequenced: sorted CD4+, CD8+, or CD8+CD57+ T cells (not recorded which) from PBMCs. The receptors originated from a human donor with aplastic anemia.

This clonotype occurred many times. The chain combines TRBV4-1 with TRBJ1-5; D remains ambiguous. V gave up 1 base and J gave up 2 bases, with 6 bases separating them. This CDR3 has 14 residues. Germline values: CDR1 MGHRA, CDR2 YSYEKL. The CDR3 DNA reads TGCGCCAGCAGCCAAGCTTTTGGCAATCAGCCCCAGCATTTT. This sequence encodes CASSQAFGNQPQHF.

The chain joins TRBV10-3 to TRBJ1-4; D unresolved. Trimming took off 10 bases at V and 6 bases at J, with 21 bases between the two ends. The length of the CDR3 is 15 residues. Germline loops: CDR1 ENHRY, CDR2 SYGVKD. The CDR3 DNA reads TGTGCCAGCACCTACTGGTCTTCCGGGGATGAAAAACTGTTTTTT. Its protein is CASTYWSSGDEKLFF.

This chain links TRBV2 with TRBJ1-6; 8 positions match TRBD1. The germline gives CDR1 SNHLY, CDR2 FYNNEI. The CDR3 has 15 residues. V dropped 7 bases and J dropped 9; count of bases not matched to a gene: 11. CDR3 DNA: TGTGCCAGCATGGAGGCAGGGGGCTTGATTTCACCCCTCCACTTT. As protein: CASMEAGGLISPLHF.

This clonotype was seen many times. This chain uses TRBV29-1 with TRBJ1-2; D may be TRBD1 (5 bases). This CDR3 has 14 amino acids. The germline V and J ends were trimmed by 7 bases and 7 bases, with 22 bases remaining between them. Germline assignment: CDR1 SQVTM and CDR2 ANQGSEA. This CDR3 is CSAHLTGVPGGYTF. CDR3 in DNA: TGCAGCGCCCACCTCACGGGGGTCCCGGGTGGCTACACCTTC.

The chain uses TRBV9 and TRBJ1-1; perhaps TRBD1 as D (5 bases). The CDR3 length is 13 residues. The V end lost 4 bases, the J end lost 4 bases, and 11 bases lay between the germline ends. CDR1 and CDR2 from the germline V gene are SGDLS and YYNGEE. For the CDR3, the DNA is TGTGCCAGCAGCCAGCTTGGGGCCACTGAAGCTTTCTTT. The encoded protein is CASSQLGATEAFF.

V usage is TRBV7-3 and J usage is TRBJ2-5; 7 nucleotides agree with TRBD2. From germline, CDR1 is SGHTA and CDR2 FQGTGA. V dropped 4 bases and J dropped 5; count of bases not matched to a gene: 16. The length of the CDR3 is 17 residues. CDR3 amino acids: CASSSLLKWEGLETQYF. The DNA of the CDR3 is TGTGCCAGCAGCTCACTATTGAAGTGGGAGGGGTTGGAGACCCAGTACTTC.

Worth noting for this clonotype: Compared with germline, one end of the junction differs, possibly owing to a read error. The chain employs TRBV15 and TRBJ2-5; no firm D call. The CDR3 totals 8 residues. Per the germline V gene, CDR1 is LNHNV and CDR2 is YYDKDF (reference sequence). In DNA, the CDR3 is TGTGCCACTCACACCAAGGACTTC. Its translation is CATHTKDF. The complete variable domain, with remaining parts taken from reference TRBV15 and TRBJ2-5, reads DAMVIQNPRYQVTQFGKPVTLSCSQTLNHNVMYWYQQKSSQAPKLLFHYYDKDFNNEADTPDNFQSRRPNTSFCFLDIRSPGLGDTAMYLCATHTKDFGPGTRLLVL.

This clonotype was counted ten times or more. The chain links TRBV27 to TRBJ1-2; 7 positions match TRBD1. The germline V gene encodes CDR1 MNHEY and CDR2 SMNVEV (reference sequence). V lost 3 bases and J lost 7; bases outside the gene matches: 8. This CDR3 has 14 residues. This CDR3 is CASSLATGSSGYTF. DNA for the CDR3: TGTGCCAGCAGTTTGGCGACAGGGTCTAGTGGCTACACCTTC.